This T cell receptor (beta chain) was identified during a study of PD-1 blockade in mismatch repair-deficient tumors. Study details: Patients had approximately 11 mismatch repair-deficient cancer types and were previously treated and progressing.

This CDR3 has 13 amino acids. V was shortened by 2 bases and J by 8 bases, with 12 bases between the two germline ends. The germline CDR1 and CDR2 sequences are MNHEY and SMNVEV (reference sequence). The repertoire was sequenced with immunoSEQ multiplex PCR; TCRdb's copy has only in-frame clones and lacks some. The table includes fewer than 100,000 clones, approximately 81% detected once. This clone came up a few times. The receptor's source is an adult with mismatch repair-deficient cancer. This sequence joins TRBV27 and TRBJ1-2, with D uncertain. The material was peripheral blood, obtained 12 weeks after starting pembrolizumab. The CDR3 here is CASSLMRESGYTF. In DNA form, the CDR3 reads TGTGCCAGCAGTTTAATGCGCGAGTCGGGCTACACCTTC.